Listed below are T cell receptor beta chains from one sample, sequenced in a study of OX40 agonist ivuxolimab in advanced cancers. The assay was immunoSEQ multiplex PCR, and TCRdb's table has in-frame clones only and misses some. The sample yields over 75,000 clones, roughly 85% seen once. This specimen was CD4+ or CD8+ T cells sorted from blood, taken in a trial of the OX40 agonist ivuxolimab. The receptors were gathered from an adult with an advanced solid tumor such as melanoma, head and neck, liver or kidney cancer. CDR3s include the opening cysteine and the closing phenylalanine or tryptophan. The D gene is left open where the match is weak. The size field is filled for only some rows; it gives once, few, many or a size class.

v_call,j_call,d_call,clone_size,cdr3_nt,cdr3_aa
TRBV29-1,TRBJ2-7,.,.,TGCAGCGCCCTAACCAGGGACTCCTCACGGGAGCAGTACTTC,CSALTRDSSREQYF
TRBV18,TRBJ1-1,TRBD1,.,TGTGCCAGCTCACGCGGGACAGGGGGCGCGAACACTGAAGCTTTCTTT,CASSRGTGGANTEAFF
TRBV9,TRBJ1-2,.,once,TGTGCCAGCAGCCCGATTCCCGGGGGTGGCTATGGCTACACCTTC,CASSPIPGGGYGYTF
TRBV6-5,TRBJ1-1,TRBD1,.,TGTGCCAGCAGAGAGACCGGGACAGATAACACTGAAGCTTTCTTT,CASRETGTDNTEAFF
TRBV9,TRBJ1-2,.,.,TGTGCCAGCCGACACCGGGACGACTATGGCTACACCTTC,CASRHRDDYGYTF
TRBV7-7,TRBJ2-1,.,.,TGTGCTAGCAGCTTAGGTCAGGGGAGGGCCTACAATGAGCAGTTCTTC,CASSLGQGRAYNEQFF
TRBV19,TRBJ2-7,TRBD1,.,TGTGCCAGTAGTGCCATAACACCGACAGGGAGTAGCTACGAGCAGTACTTC,CASSAITPTGSSYEQYF
TRBV7-2,TRBJ2-3,.,.,TGTGCCAGCAGCCGAACAGATACGCAGTATTTT,CASSRTDTQYF
TRBV5-6,TRBJ2-5,TRBD1,.,TGTGCCAGCAGCTTCCTGACAGGGCGAGAGACCCAGTACTTC,CASSFLTGRETQYF
TRBV10-2,TRBJ2-7,.,once,TGCGCCAGCAGTGACGTTCGGGTCAGAGTCAGCAACGAGCAGTACTTC,CASSDVRVRVSNEQYF
TRBV2,TRBJ2-1,.,.,TGTGCCAGCAGTGAGCAGGTTATAGGGACTGAATACAATGAGCAGTTCTTC,CASSEQVIGTEYNEQFF
TRBV6-1,TRBJ2-7,.,.,TGTGCCAGCAGCCCGGGGTCGGCCTACGAGCAGTACTTC,CASSPGSAYEQYF
TRBV6-6,TRBJ1-4,.,.,TGTGCCAGCAGTTACTCGATAGGAGACAGTGAAAAACTGTTTTTT,CASSYSIGDSEKLFF
TRBV29-1,TRBJ2-7,.,once,TGCAGCGTTGGGGAGGTTGAGCAGTACTTC,CSVGEVEQYF
TRBV6-5,TRBJ1-6,.,.,TGTGCCAGCAGTTACAGGCCGGGGGGTGGTTCACCCCTCCACTTT,CASSYRPGGGSPLHF
TRBV14,TRBJ1-2,.,.,TGTGCCAGCAGCCAAGATACAGTTATCTATGGCTACACCTTC,CASSQDTVIYGYTF
TRBV7-2,TRBJ1-2,.,few,TGTGCCAGCAGCCCGGACAGATCCTATGGCTACACCTTC,CASSPDRSYGYTF
TRBV6-1,TRBJ2-5,.,.,TGTGCCAGCAGTGAAACCCTCGGGACATGGGGAGAGACCCAGTACTTC,CASSETLGTWGETQYF
TRBV7-2,TRBJ2-6,.,.,TGTGCCAGCAGCTTAGACCTCTCTGGGGCCAACGTCCTGACTTTC,CASSLDLSGANVLTF
TRBV28,TRBJ1-4,TRBD1,once,TGTGCCAGCAGTTTAGGTGGGACAGGGGAGCGAGAAAAACTGTTTTTT,CASSLGGTGEREKLFF
TRBV28,TRBJ2-2,TRBD2,.,TGTGCCAGCATCCCCGGGAGCGGGATAGAGAACACCGGGGAGCTGTTTTTT,CASIPGSGIENTGELFF
TRBV28,TRBJ1-5,.,.,TGTGCCAGCAGGGCCCCGGACAGACCGAATCAGCCCCAGCATTTT,CASRAPDRPNQPQHF
TRBV14,TRBJ2-7,TRBD2,.,TGTGCCAGCAAAGGAGCTAGCGGATCCTACGAGCAGTACTTC,CASKGASGSYEQYF
TRBV11-2,TRBJ2-7,.,.,TGTGCCAGCAGCCCGCGCCCGACAGGTCCCGTCGAGCAGTACTTC,CASSPRPTGPVEQYF
TRBV7-9,TRBJ2-2,TRBD2,.,TGTGCCAGCAGCTTACGGCGGGGGGTCACCGGGGAGCTGTTTTTT,CASSLRRGVTGELFF
TRBV5-8,TRBJ2-2,.,.,TGTGCCAGCAGCGGCAGACAAGGGACTGCGTACACCGGGGAGCTGTTTTTT,CASSGRQGTAYTGELFF
TRBV11-2,TRBJ2-5,TRBD2,.,TGTGCCAGCAGCTTAGATCGCGGGAGCCCAAGTCAGACCCAGTACTTC,CASSLDRGSPSQTQYF
TRBV2,TRBJ1-6,TRBD1,once,TGTGCCAGTTCCCGAGGGGACAGGGCTACTTCACCCCTCCACTTT,CASSRGDRATSPLHF
TRBV7-2,TRBJ2-5,.,.,TGTGCCAGCAGCTTAGCGCGAGGCCTAACTCGAGAGACCCAGTACTTC,CASSLARGLTRETQYF
TRBV6-6,TRBJ1-5,.,.,TGTGCCAGCAGTTACCGTGGCGGGAATCAGCCCCAGCATTTT,CASSYRGGNQPQHF
TRBV5-8,TRBJ1-3,.,.,TGTGCCAGCAGCTTGGCGGCCGCGTACTCTGGAAACACCATATATTTT,CASSLAAAYSGNTIYF
TRBV25-1,TRBJ1-2,.,.,TGTGCCAGCAGTGAAGAGTGGCGGCAGGGCTATGGCTACACCTTC,CASSEEWRQGYGYTF
TRBV5-1,TRBJ2-7,.,.,TGCGCCAGCAGCGTGGGGTCGGCCGGTTATGACGAGCAGTACTTC,CASSVGSAGYDEQYF